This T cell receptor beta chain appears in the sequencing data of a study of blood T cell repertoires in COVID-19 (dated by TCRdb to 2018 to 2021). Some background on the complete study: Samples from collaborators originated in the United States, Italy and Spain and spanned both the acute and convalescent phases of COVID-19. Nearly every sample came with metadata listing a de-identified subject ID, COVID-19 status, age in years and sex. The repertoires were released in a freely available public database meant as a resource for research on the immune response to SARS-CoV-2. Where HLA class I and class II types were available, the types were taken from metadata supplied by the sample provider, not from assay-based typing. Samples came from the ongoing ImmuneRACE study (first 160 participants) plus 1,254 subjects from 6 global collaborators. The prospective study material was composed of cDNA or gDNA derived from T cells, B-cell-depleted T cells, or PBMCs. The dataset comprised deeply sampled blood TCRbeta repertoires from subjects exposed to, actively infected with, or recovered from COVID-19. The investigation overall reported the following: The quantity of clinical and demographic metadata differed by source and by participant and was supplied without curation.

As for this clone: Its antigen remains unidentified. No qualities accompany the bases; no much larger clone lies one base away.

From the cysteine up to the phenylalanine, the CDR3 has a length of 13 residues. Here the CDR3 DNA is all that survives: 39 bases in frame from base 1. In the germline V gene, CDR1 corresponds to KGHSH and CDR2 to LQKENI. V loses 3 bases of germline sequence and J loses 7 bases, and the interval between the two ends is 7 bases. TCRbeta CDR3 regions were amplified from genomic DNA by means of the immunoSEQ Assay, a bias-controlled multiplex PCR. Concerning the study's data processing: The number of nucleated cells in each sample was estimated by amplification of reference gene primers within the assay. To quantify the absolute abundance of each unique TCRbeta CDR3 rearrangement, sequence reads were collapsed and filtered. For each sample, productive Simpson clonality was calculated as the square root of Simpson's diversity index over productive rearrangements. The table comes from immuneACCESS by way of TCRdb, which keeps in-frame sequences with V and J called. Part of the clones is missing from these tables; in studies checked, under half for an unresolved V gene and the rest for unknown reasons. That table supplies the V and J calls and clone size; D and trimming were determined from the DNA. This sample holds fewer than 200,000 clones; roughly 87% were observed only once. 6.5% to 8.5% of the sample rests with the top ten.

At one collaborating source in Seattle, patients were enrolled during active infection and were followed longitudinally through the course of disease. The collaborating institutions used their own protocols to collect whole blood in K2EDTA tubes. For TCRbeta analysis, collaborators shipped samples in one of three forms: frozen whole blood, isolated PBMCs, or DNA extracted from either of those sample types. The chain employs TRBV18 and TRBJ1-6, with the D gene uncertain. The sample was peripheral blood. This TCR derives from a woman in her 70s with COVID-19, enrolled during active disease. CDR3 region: CASSPGRNSPLHF. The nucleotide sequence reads TGTGCCAGCTCACCGGGCAGAAATTCACCCCTCCACTTT.